Listed below are T cell receptor beta chains from one sample, sequenced in a study of blood T cells in healthy people across ages. TCRdb reprocessed the 5' RACE reads via MiXCR and lists one record per CDR3 protein. The sample carries 600,000 to 900,000 distinct CDR3 sequences, under 30% recorded once. The sample also formed part of further work on T cells of mothers and their children.

The sample consisted of blood. Receptors were obtained from a boy aged 10-17 years in good health. Both conserved end residues are part of each CDR3. A D gene is named only where the DNA matches it firmly. Clone size, where shown, is once, few, many, or a class for clones that have expanded.

v_call	clone_size	j_call	d_call	cdr3_aa	cdr3_nt
TRBV5-1	few	TRBJ2-7	TRBD2	CASSLASGIYYEQYF	TGCGCCAGCAGCTTGGCTAGCGGGATATACTACGAGCAGTACTTC
TRBV5-6	-	TRBJ2-5	TRBD2	CASNIIGAGVEETQYF	TGTGCCAGCAACATTATAGGAGCGGGGGTTGAAGAGACCCAGTACTTC
TRBV5-1	once	TRBJ2-1	-	CASSFRGVTYNEQFF	TGCGCCAGCAGCTTCCGTGGGGTTACCTACAATGAGCAGTTCTTC
TRBV28	few	TRBJ2-3	-	CATSFSTDTQYF	TGTGCCACCTCATTCAGCACAGATACGCAGTATTTT
TRBV12-3/TRBV12-4	-	TRBJ1-3	-	CASRERGGIGNTIYF	TGTGCCAGCAGGGAAAGGGGAGGGATCGGAAACACCATATATTTT
TRBV7-2	-	TRBJ2-1	TRBD2	CASSAGTSGETPYNEQFF	TGTGCCAGCAGCGCCGGGACTAGCGGGGAAACCCCCTACAATGAGCAGTTCTTC
TRBV12-1	-	TRBJ1-4	-	CATRTATNEKLFF	TGTGCCACCCGAACCGCAACTAATGAAAAACTGTTTTTT
TRBV5-1	few	TRBJ2-5	-	CASNFRGGQETQYF	TGCGCCAGCAACTTTAGGGGCGGCCAAGAGACCCAGTACTTC
TRBV5-1	-	TRBJ2-3	-	CASSGTVSSTDTQYF	TGCGCCAGCAGCGGGACCGTATCAAGCACAGATACGCAGTATTTT
TRBV20-1	few	TRBJ2-1	TRBD2	CSARGLAGGLQYEQFF	TGCAGTGCTAGAGGACTAGCGGGGGGGTTACAATATGAGCAGTTCTTC
TRBV28	few	TRBJ1-2	-	CASSLPGAVGYTF	TGTGCCAGCAGTTTACCGGGGGCGGTTGGCTACACCTTC
TRBV25-1	few	TRBJ1-2	-	CASSVWGTPSDDYTF	TGTGCCAGCAGTGTATGGGGGACGCCATCGGATGACTACACCTTC